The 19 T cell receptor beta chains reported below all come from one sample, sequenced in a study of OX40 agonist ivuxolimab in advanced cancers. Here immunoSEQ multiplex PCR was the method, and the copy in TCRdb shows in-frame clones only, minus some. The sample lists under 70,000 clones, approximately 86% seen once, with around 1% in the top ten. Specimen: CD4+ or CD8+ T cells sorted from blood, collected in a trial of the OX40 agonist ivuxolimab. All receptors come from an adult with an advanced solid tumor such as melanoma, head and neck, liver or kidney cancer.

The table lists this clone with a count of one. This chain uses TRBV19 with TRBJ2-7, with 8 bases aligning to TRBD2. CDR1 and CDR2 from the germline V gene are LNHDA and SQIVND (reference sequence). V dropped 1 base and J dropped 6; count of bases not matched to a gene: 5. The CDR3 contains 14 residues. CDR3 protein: CASSIGKAGGEQYF. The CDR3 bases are TGTGCCAGTAGTATAGGCAAGGCGGGGGGCGAGCAGTACTTC.

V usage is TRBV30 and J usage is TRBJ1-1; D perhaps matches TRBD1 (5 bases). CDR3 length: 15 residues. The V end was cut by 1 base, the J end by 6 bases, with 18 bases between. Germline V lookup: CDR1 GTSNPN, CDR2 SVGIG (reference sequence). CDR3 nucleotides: TGTGCCTGGAGTGACCGTGCGGGACTAGTGGCTGAAGCTTTCTTT. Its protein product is CAWSDRAGLVAEAFF.

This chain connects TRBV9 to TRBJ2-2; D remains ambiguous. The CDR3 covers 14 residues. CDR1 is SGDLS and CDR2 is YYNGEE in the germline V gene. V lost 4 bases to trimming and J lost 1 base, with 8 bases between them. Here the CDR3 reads CASSPLLNTGELFF. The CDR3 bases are TGTGCCAGCAGCCCCCTTCTGAACACCGGGGAGCTGTTTTTT.

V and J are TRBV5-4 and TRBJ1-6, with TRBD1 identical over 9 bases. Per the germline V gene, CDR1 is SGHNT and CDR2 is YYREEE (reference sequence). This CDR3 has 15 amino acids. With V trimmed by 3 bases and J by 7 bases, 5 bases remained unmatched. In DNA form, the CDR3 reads TGTGCCAGCAGCTCCGGGACAGGGAGCAATTCACCCCTCCACTTT. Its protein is CASSSGTGSNSPLHF. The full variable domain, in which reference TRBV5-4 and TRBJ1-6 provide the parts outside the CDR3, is ETGVTQSPTHLIKTRGQQVTLRCSSQSGHNTVSWYQQALGQGPQFIFQYYREEENGRGNFPPRFSGLQFPNYSSELNVNALELDDSALYLCASSSGTGSNSPLHFGNGTRLTVT.

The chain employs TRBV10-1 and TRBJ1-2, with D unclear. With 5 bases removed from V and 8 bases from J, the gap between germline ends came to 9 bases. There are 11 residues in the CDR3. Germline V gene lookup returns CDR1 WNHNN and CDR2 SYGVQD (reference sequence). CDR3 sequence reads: CASSRPGGYTF. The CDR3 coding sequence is TGCGCCAGCAGTCGTCCGGGGGGCTACACCTTC.

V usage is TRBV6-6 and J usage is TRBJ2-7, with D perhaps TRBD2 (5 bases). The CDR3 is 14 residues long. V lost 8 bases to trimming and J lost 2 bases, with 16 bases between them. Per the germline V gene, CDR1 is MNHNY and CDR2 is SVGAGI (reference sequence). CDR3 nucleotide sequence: TGTGCCAGCGCGAGGGAAGGGATAACCTACGAGCAGTACTTC. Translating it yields CASAREGITYEQYF.

CDR3 bases: TGTGCCAGCAGCTTGAGTGGCGGAGACTCTGGAAACACCATATATTTT. This sequence encodes CASSLSGGDSGNTIYF. V gene TRBV5-5 combines with J gene TRBJ1-3; no reliable D call. The germline V and J ends were trimmed by 1 base and 0 bases, with 11 bases remaining between them. This CDR3 contains 16 residues. The germline gives CDR1 SGHKS, CDR2 YYEKEE (reference sequence).

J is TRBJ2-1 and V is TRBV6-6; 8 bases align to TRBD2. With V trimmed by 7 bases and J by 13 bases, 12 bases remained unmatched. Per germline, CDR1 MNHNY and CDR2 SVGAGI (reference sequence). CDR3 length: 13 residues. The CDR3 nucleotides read TGTGCCAGCACTTCGGCTAGCGGGTATTTTCAGTTCTTC. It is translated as CASTSASGYFQFF.

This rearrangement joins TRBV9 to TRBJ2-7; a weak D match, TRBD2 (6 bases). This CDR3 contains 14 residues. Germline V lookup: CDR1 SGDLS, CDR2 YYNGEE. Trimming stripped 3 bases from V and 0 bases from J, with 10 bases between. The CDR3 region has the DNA TGTGCCAGCAGCGCCGGGACTTACTCCTACGAGCAGTACTTC. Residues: CASSAGTYSYEQYF.

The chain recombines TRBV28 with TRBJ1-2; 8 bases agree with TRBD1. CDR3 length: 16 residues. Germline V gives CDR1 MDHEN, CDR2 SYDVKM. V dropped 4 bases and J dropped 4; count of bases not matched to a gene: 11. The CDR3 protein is CASSSHFDRGPYGYTF. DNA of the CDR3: TGTGCCAGCAGTTCCCATTTTGACAGGGGTCCCTATGGCTACACCTTC.

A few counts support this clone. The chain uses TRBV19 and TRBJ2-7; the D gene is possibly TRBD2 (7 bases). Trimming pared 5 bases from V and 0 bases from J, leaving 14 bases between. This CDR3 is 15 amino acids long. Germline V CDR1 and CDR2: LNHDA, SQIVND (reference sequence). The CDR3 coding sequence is TGTGCCAGTAGTCGAGGGGGGGACTTCTCCTACGAGCAGTACTTC. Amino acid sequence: CASSRGGDFSYEQYF. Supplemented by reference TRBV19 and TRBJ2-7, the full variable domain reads DGGITQSPKYLFRKEGQNVTLSCEQNLNHDAMYWYRQDPGQGLRLIYYSQIVNDFQKGDIAEGYSVSREKKESFPLTVTSAQKNPTAFYLCASSRGGDFSYEQYFGPGTRLTVT.

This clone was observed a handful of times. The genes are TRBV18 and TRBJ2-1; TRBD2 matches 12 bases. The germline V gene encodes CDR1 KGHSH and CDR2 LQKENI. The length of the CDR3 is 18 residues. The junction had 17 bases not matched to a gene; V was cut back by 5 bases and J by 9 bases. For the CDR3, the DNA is TGTGCCAGCTCATGGGTCTCTAGCGGGAGGGCCGGCTCTCTTGAGCAGTTCTTC. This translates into CASSWVSSGRAGSLEQFF.

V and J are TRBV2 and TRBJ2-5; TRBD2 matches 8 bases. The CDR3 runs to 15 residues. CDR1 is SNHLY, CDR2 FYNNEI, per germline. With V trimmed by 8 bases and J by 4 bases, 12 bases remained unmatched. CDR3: CASGSGRGRGETQYF. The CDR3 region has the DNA TGTGCCAGCGGGAGCGGGAGAGGAAGAGGAGAGACCCAGTACTTC.

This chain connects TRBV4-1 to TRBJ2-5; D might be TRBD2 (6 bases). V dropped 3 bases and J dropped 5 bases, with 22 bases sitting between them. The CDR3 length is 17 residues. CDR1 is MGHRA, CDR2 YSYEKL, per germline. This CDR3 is CASSQQTTRDSWETQYF. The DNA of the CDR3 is TGCGCCAGCAGCCAGCAAACCACCCGGGACTCGTGGGAGACCCAGTACTTC.

This CDR3 reads CASSTDREGNQPQHF. Written as DNA, the CDR3 is TGTGCCAGCAGTACGGACAGGGAAGGCAATCAGCCCCAGCATTTT. J is TRBJ1-5 and V is TRBV6-7, with 8 positions matching TRBD1. TRBV6-7 is labeled an ORF, and its function is uncertain. The J segment lost 2 bases and the V segment lost 5 bases, leaving 5 bases of the junction unmatched. The CDR3 runs to 15 residues.

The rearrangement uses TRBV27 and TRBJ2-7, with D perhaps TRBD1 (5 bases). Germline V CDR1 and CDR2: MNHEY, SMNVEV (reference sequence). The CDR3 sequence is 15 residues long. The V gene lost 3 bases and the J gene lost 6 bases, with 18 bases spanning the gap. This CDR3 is CASSFSAGLQSEQYF. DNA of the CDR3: TGTGCCAGCAGTTTTTCGGCAGGGCTTCAATCCGAGCAGTACTTC.

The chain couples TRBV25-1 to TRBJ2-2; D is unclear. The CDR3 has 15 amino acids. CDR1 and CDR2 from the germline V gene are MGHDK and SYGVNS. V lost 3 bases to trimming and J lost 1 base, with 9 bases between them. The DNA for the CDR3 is TGTGCCAGCAGTGAGAGAGCTTGGAACACCGGGGAGCTGTTTTTT. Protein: CASSERAWNTGELFF.

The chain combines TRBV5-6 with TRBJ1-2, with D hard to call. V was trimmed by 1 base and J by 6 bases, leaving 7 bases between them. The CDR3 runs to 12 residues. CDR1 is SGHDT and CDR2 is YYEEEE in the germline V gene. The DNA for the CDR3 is TGTGCCAGCAGCTTGCGTGGGGATGGCTACACCTTC. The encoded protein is CASSLRGDGYTF.

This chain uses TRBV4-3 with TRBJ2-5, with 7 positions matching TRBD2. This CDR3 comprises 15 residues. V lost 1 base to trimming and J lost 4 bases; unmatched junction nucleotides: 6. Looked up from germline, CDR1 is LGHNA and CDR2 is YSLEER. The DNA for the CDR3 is TGCGCCAGCAGCCAAGTGGCGGGGGACGGAGAGACCCAGTACTTC. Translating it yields CASSQVAGDGETQYF.